Presented here are 3 T cell receptor beta chains from one specimen sequenced in a study of vaccination effects on CD4 cells after COVID-19. Using immunoSEQ multiplex PCR, the repertoire was profiled, and TCRdb retains in-frame clones only, with some absent. The sample contains about 30,000 clones, 65% to 75% of which appear only once. Their specific antigens are unknown. Under the ViraFEST assay, PBMC were stimulated with viral peptide pools so that antigen-specific CD4+ T cells expanded. Sequencing was performed afterwards. The culture ran for about eleven days before CD4+ T cells were isolated. Participants were vaccinated with two doses of either the BNT162b2 or mRNA-1273 vaccine. This material consisted of CD4+ T cells from PBMCs cultured with HCoV-OC43 spike peptides, taken after COVID-19 vaccination. As to subset: HCoV-OC43 spike overlapping peptide pool stimulation. The receptors shown here come from a human donor who received a COVID-19 vaccine.

The chain links TRBV19 to TRBJ2-5, with TRBD1 as a possible D gene (6 bases). The CDR3 contains 13 residues. V gave up 3 bases and J gave up 3 bases, with 8 bases separating them. Germline lookup yields CDR1 LNHDA and CDR2 SQIVND (reference sequence). CDR3 protein: CASSIGQKETQYF. As DNA, the CDR3 is TGTGCCAGTAGTATCGGACAGAAAGAGACCCAGTACTTC.

J is TRBJ2-6 and V is TRBV6-5; 7 positions agree with TRBD2. The CDR3 loop spans 16 amino acids. V was pared by 2 bases and J by 2 bases, with 3 bases of the junction left unmatched. Germline V gives CDR1 MNHEY, CDR2 SVGAGI. The CDR3 bases are TGTGCCAGCAGTTACCGGGGAGGGCCTGGGGCCAACGTCCTGACTTTC. Translation gives CASSYRGGPGANVLTF.

The CDR3 DNA sequence: TGCGCCAGCAGCTTAAGCCCAGGTGATCAGCCCCAGCATTTT. Translated, it gives CASSLSPGDQPQHF. The chain has TRBV5-1 and TRBJ1-5; D gene uncertain. The CDR3 length is 14 residues. Trimming stripped 2 bases from V and 5 bases from J, with 11 bases between. Looked up from germline, CDR1 is SGHRS and CDR2 is YFSETQ.